This T cell receptor (beta chain) was captured in a study of blood T cell repertoires in COVID-19. Study at large: Sample material is recorded as cDNA or gDNA derived from T cells, B-cell-depleted T cells, or PBMCs.

In the source study's methods: It was from reference gene primer amplification that nucleated cell counts were estimated. The method was immunoSEQ multiplex PCR; TCRdb's version includes in-frame clones alone and lacks a portion of them. For V, J and clone size, that table is used; D and trimming come from the DNA. The data show some 340,000 clones, less than 90% seen once. There are 15 residues in the CDR3. CDR1 MGHDK and CDR2 SYGVNS come from the germline V gene. J was trimmed by 9 bases and V by 5 bases; bases with no gene match: 15. Sequencing used PBMCs or T cells enriched from blood (not recorded which). The chain employs TRBV25-1 and TRBJ1-1; 7 bases match TRBD1. The TCR was taken from a woman between 50 and 59 years old who had recovered from COVID-19. As DNA, the CDR3 is TGTGCCAGCAGTAGAAGGGTAGGGGGCACTGAGAAAGCTTTCTTT. Translated, it gives CASSRRVGGTEKAFF.